This TCR beta chain was recovered during a study of blood T cell repertoires in COVID-19. Across the study: Acute and convalescent COVID-19 specimens originated in the United States, Italy and Spain.

The germline gives CDR1 SGHRS, CDR2 YFSETQ. V dropped 0 bases and J dropped 8 bases, with 17 bases sitting between them. CDR3 length equals 15 residues. Assay: immunoSEQ multiplex PCR; the TCRdb copy retains only in-frame clones and omits some. In the table there are over 250,000 clones, approximately 85% of which are singletons. The source material was peripheral blood. The receptor's source is a woman between 65 and 79 years old with acute or convalescent COVID-19. The V gene is TRBV5-1, the J gene TRBJ1-2; D may be TRBD1 (5 bases). The chain's CDR3 is CASSLDSGGRGGYTF. The CDR3 DNA reads TGCGCCAGCAGCTTGGATTCCGGAGGGAGGGGCGGCTACACCTTC.